This T cell receptor beta chain was documented in a study of CD8 T cells in ankylosing spondylitis. General study results and limits: Roughly eight highly homologous variants made up a TCR beta motif, and this motif appeared characteristic of ankylosing spondylitis blood.

TCRdb re-analysed the 5' RACE reads in MiXCR, keeping a single row per CDR3 protein. The table records approximately 440,000 distinct CDR3 sequences, approximately 17% of them present only once. V lost 4 bases and J 3 bases, leaving 10 bases between the germline ends. The CDR3 sequence is 13 residues long. Looked up from germline, CDR1 is SGDLS and CDR2 is YYNGEE. This clonotype was seen a few times. As yet, its antigen is unknown. The chain has TRBV9 and TRBJ1-1; D not resolved. This TCR came from a male donor with ankylosing spondylitis. Material for sequencing was blood, either unsorted or a sorted T cell fraction (not recorded which). The chain's CDR3 is CASSPRPDTEAFF. The CDR3 DNA reads TGTGCCAGCAGCCCCCGGCCGGACACTGAAGCTTTCTTT.